Listed below are T cell receptor beta chains from one sample, sequenced in a study of human T cells and chemical hapten exposure. MiXCR, run by TCRdb on the RACE reads, gives a single entry per CDR3 protein. The sample gives some 84,000 distinct CDR3 sequences, about 10% of which show up once; less than 6.5% is in the top ten. The sample here was whole blood, taken in connection with sensitization to the hapten diphenylcyclopropenone (DPC). The receptor set was obtained from a woman between 45 and 60 years old with alopecia areata. Some clones in this sample may be carry-over from other donors' samples. CDR3s include the opening cysteine and the closing phenylalanine or tryptophan. Fields, in order: D gene, V gene, J gene, clone size, CDR3 protein, CDR3 DNA. D genes are given only for firm matches. Some rows mark clone size as missing; the rest say once, few, many or name a class of expanded clone.

>TRBD2|TRBV28|TRBJ2-5|many
CASSYIAGDVSETQYF
TGTGCCAGCAGTTATATAGCGGGAGACGTATCTGAGACCCAGTACTTC
>TRBD2|TRBV20-1|TRBJ2-1|.
CSARVAGGSHEQFF
TGCAGTGCTAGGGTTGCGGGAGGATCCCATGAGCAGTTCTTC
>.|TRBV12-3/TRBV12-4|TRBJ2-3|many
CASSLLDTQYF
TGTGCCAGCAGTTTGTTAGATACGCAGTATTTT
>TRBD1|TRBV6-1|TRBJ2-1|.
CASRARQGSSYNEQFF
TGTGCCAGCAGAGCCAGACAGGGTAGCTCCTACAATGAGCAGTTCTTC
>.|TRBV7-2|TRBJ2-7|.
CASSKLPGQEYEQYF
TGTGCCAGCAGCAAACTCCCGGGACAAGAGTACGAGCAGTACTTC
>TRBD1|TRBV18|TRBJ1-1|few
CASSQDRVENTEAFF
TGTGCCAGCTCACAAGACAGGGTAGAAAACACTGAAGCTTTCTTT
>TRBD1|TRBV28|TRBJ1-1|many
CASSSPDRIDTEAFF
TGTGCCAGCAGTTCGCCGGACAGGATTGACACTGAAGCTTTCTTT
>TRBD1|TRBV7-9|TRBJ2-2|many
CASSSPGTVHTGELFF
TGTGCCAGCAGCAGCCCCGGGACAGTGCATACCGGGGAGCTGTTTTTT
>.|TRBV28|TRBJ2-6|few
CASSFGTGANVLTF
TGTGCCAGCAGTTTTGGGACTGGGGCCAACGTCCTGACTTTC
>TRBD2|TRBV7-2|TRBJ2-1|.
CASSYLAGVFYNEQFF
TGTGCCAGCAGCTACCTAGCGGGAGTGTTCTACAATGAGCAGTTCTTC
>.|TRBV5-5|TRBJ2-1|few
CASSLPGPNEQFF
TGTGCCAGCAGCTTACCAGGGCCCAATGAGCAGTTCTTC